These 2 T cell receptor beta chains came from one sample sequenced in a study of shared clonotypes between healthy human individuals. Terminally differentiated effector memory CD45RA+ cells were excluded from the naive CD8 cells, which were CD45RO-negative and positively selected for CCR7. Here immunoSEQ multiplex PCR was the method, and the copy in TCRdb shows in-frame clones only, minus some. The data contain around 2,100,000 clones, over 85% of them singletons. What was sequenced was naive CD8+ T cells sorted from blood. The receptors stem from a man aged 18 to 35 in good health.

The chain combines TRBV27 with TRBJ2-3; 11 bases are a match to TRBD2. There are 16 residues in the CDR3. V lost 6 bases to trimming and J lost 5 bases; unmatched junction nucleotides: 10. Germline assignment: CDR1 MNHEY and CDR2 SMNVEV (reference sequence). CDR3 loop: CASRRYSGGAKDTQYF. The CDR3 DNA reads TGTGCCAGCAGGCGTTATAGCGGGGGGGCCAAAGATACGCAGTATTTT.

As for this clone: Within the sample, other DNA sequences also encode this same CDR3. The V and J genes are TRBV4-1 and TRBJ2-7; 11 positions match TRBD1. From germline, CDR1 is MGHRA and CDR2 YSYEKL. The J segment lost 2 bases and the V segment lost 4 bases, leaving 1 base of the junction unmatched. The CDR3 runs to 14 residues. CDR3 bases: TGCGCCAGCAGCCTGGGACAGGGGGCCTACGAGCAGTACTTC. Residues: CASSLGQGAYEQYF.